These 8 T cell receptor beta chains originate from one sample sequenced in a study of cytomegalovirus exposure and HLA in healthy donors. Measured with immunoSEQ multiplex PCR; TCRdb has only the in-frame clones, and not every one. This table holds 250,000 or so clones, around 91% found once. Sequenced input: PBMCs. The receptor source for this set is a woman aged 18-35 years in good health and CMV-seronegative.

The J gene is TRBJ1-2, the V gene TRBV28, with 7 bases fitting TRBD1. V was clipped by 5 bases and J by 4 bases; unmatched bases: 4. The CDR3 runs to 13 residues. Per the germline V gene, CDR1 is MDHEN and CDR2 is SYDVKM. The chain's CDR3 is CASSRGQFYGYTF. CDR3 coding DNA: TGTGCCAGCAGTAGGGGACAGTTCTATGGCTACACCTTC.

This chain's CDR3 is CASSLGAQLYEQYF. The CDR3 DNA is TGTGCCAGCAGCTTAGGGGCGCAGCTCTACGAGCAGTACTTC. This chain uses TRBV7-2 with TRBJ2-7; D unclear. Trimming removed 1 base from V and 3 bases from J, with 10 bases in between. This CDR3 comprises 14 residues. Germline-derived CDR1 and CDR2 are SGHTA and FQGNSA.

This sequence joins TRBV12-5 and TRBJ2-1, with 8 bases that match TRBD2. Germline lookup yields CDR1 LGHNT and CDR2 FRNRAP. Trimming at V came to 7 bases and at J to 7 bases, leaving 15 bases not matched to a gene. The CDR3 is 16 amino acids. CDR3: CASAENPGGPGNEQFF. The CDR3 region has the DNA TGTGCTAGTGCTGAAAACCCGGGGGGGCCTGGAAATGAGCAGTTCTTC.

Notes on this clone: Other DNA sequences within the sample encode an identical CDR3. This chain links TRBV5-1 with TRBJ2-5; 12 positions match TRBD2. This CDR3 has 15 amino acids. The V segment lost 2 bases and the J segment 2 bases; nucleotides outside the gene matches: 1. Germline V gene sequence: CDR1 SGHRS, CDR2 YFSETQ. The CDR3 loop reads CASSLGLAGQETQYF. The CDR3 nucleotides read TGCGCCAGCAGCTTAGGACTAGCGGGACAAGAGACCCAGTACTTC. Full variable domain (outside the CDR3, taken from reference TRBV5-1 and TRBJ2-5): KAGVTQTPRYLIKTRGQQVTLSCSPISGHRSVSWYQQTPGQGLQFLFEYFSETQRNKGNFPGRFSGRQFSNSRSEMNVSTLELGDSALYLCASSLGLAGQETQYFGPGTRLLVL.

The chain links TRBV10-2 to TRBJ2-5, with TRBD1 identical over 9 bases. The germline V gene encodes CDR1 WSHSY and CDR2 SAAADI. V was clipped by 7 bases and J by 5 bases; unmatched bases: 5. CDR3 length equals 13 residues. The CDR3 DNA is TGCGCCAGCAAGACAGGGGGAGGGGAGACCCAGTACTTC. It codes for CASKTGGGETQYF.

The rearrangement uses TRBV4-1 and TRBJ2-5; 8 bases align to TRBD2. The CDR3 is made up of 13 amino acids. The V and J ends lost 3 bases and 5 bases, in that order; junction bases with no gene match: 2. Germline V gene sequence: CDR1 MGHRA, CDR2 YSYEKL. The CDR3 bases are TGCGCCAGCAGCCACCCTAGCGGGGAGACCCAGTACTTC. This gives the protein CASSHPSGETQYF.

This chain connects TRBV6-5 to TRBJ2-3; TRBD2 is a possible D gene (5 bases). This CDR3 contains 16 residues. The germline V and J ends were trimmed by 2 bases and 5 bases, with 17 bases remaining between them. Germline CDR1 MNHEY, CDR2 SVGAGI. The CDR3 sequence: CASSYAANGIQDTQYF. CDR3 DNA: TGTGCCAGCAGTTACGCAGCCAACGGGATTCAAGATACGCAGTATTTT.

This clone was found once. V is TRBV5-5 and J is TRBJ2-5, with D unresolved. The CDR3 length is 12 residues. The V gene lost 4 bases and the J gene lost 4 bases, with 8 bases spanning the gap. Germline V gene sequence: CDR1 SGHKS, CDR2 YYEKEE (reference sequence). CDR3 protein: CASSQTGETQYF. CDR3 in DNA: TGTGCCAGCAGCCAAACCGGAGAGACCCAGTACTTC.